The 18 T cell receptor beta chains below were found in one sample sequenced in a study of identical twins. TCRdb reprocessed the 5' RACE reads with MiXCR, giving one entry per CDR3 protein. The data contain roughly 630,000 distinct CDR3 sequences, about 7.1% of them singletons. These data also formed part of another study, on yellow fever vaccine responses in identical twins.

Sequencing was performed on PBMCs. Receptors were obtained from a woman between 18 and 29 years old in good health.

This clonotype was detected ten times or more. This chain uses TRBV20-1 with TRBJ2-5; 7 positions match TRBD1. Germline CDR1 is DFQATT and CDR2 is SNEGSKA (reference sequence). The ends lost 6 bases at V and 9 bases at J; junction bases unmatched: 13. CDR3 length: 13 amino acids. The CDR3 loop reads CSAPRQGWSPQYF. The CDR3 DNA sequence: TGCAGTGCCCCAAGACAGGGATGGAGTCCCCAGTACTTC.

The chain recombines TRBV7-6 with TRBJ2-3; D is undetermined. Germline CDR1 is SGHVS and CDR2 is FNYEAQ. The V and J ends lost 1 base and 1 base respectively, with 9 bases between them. The CDR3 has 15 amino acids. CDR3 in amino acids: CASSLDGSGTDTQYF. The CDR3 region has the DNA TGTGCCAGCAGCTTAGACGGGTCCGGCACAGATACGCAGTATTTT.

The V call is TRBV7-8, the J call TRBJ2-5; tentative D call: TRBD2 (5 bases). Germline V gene lookup returns CDR1 SGHVS and CDR2 FQNEAQ. The CDR3 loop spans 16 amino acids. The V end was cut by 1 base, the J end by 2 bases, with 14 bases between. The chain's CDR3 is CASSLVLAGLQETQYF. DNA of the CDR3: TGTGCCAGCAGCTTAGTTCTAGCAGGATTACAAGAGACCCAGTACTTC.

This clonotype turned up a few times. CDR3 protein: CASTPSSGRIYEQYF. In DNA, the CDR3 is TGTGCCAGCACCCCCTCTAGCGGGAGGATCTACGAGCAGTACTTC. This chain connects TRBV12-3 or TRBV12-4 to TRBJ2-7, with TRBD2 identical over 11 bases. CDR3 size: 15 residues. J lost 3 bases, V lost 7 bases, and 8 bases had no gene match.

This clonotype has a handful of counts. This sequence joins TRBV5-1 and TRBJ2-1; D remains ambiguous. The V end lost 3 bases, the J end lost 0 bases, and 13 bases lay between the germline ends. The length of the CDR3 is 16 residues. Germline CDR1 and CDR2: SGHRS and YFSETQ. The CDR3 reads CASSSRQASSYNEQFF. In DNA form, the CDR3 reads TGCGCCAGCAGCTCAAGGCAGGCGAGCTCCTACAATGAGCAGTTCTTC.

A few counts support this clonotype. The rearrangement uses TRBV10-3 and TRBJ2-7, with 10 bases that match TRBD2. Trimming cost V 6 bases and J 5 bases; bases outside gene matches: 7. The CDR3 contains 14 residues. From germline, CDR1 is ENHRY and CDR2 SYGVKD. The CDR3 DNA sequence: TGTGCCATCAGGACCGGGACTAGCGTCGACGAGCAGTACTTC. Protein sequence: CAIRTGTSVDEQYF.

The V and J genes are TRBV25-1 and TRBJ2-6; D might be TRBD1 (6 bases). The V end was cut by 2 bases, the J end by 0 bases, with 8 bases between. This CDR3 is 16 amino acids long. Germline V gene data show CDR1 as MGHDK and CDR2 as SYGVNS. The CDR3 here is CASSEGGSSGANVLTF. DNA for the CDR3: TGTGCCAGCAGTGAAGGGGGCAGCTCTGGGGCCAACGTCCTGACTTTC.

The CDR3 sequence is CSVPGTGQETQYF. The CDR3 DNA is TGCAGTGTTCCCGGGACAGGCCAAGAGACCCAGTACTTC. This chain uses TRBV20-1 with TRBJ2-5, with 8 bases aligning to TRBD1. The CDR3 totals 13 residues. The V and J ends lost 7 bases and 1 base, in that order; junction bases with no gene match: 5. Germline CDR1 DFQATT, CDR2 SNEGSKA (reference sequence).

This clonotype was seen more than once but under ten times. The chain has TRBV6-5 and TRBJ2-4; 8 bases fit TRBD2. Trimming cost V 2 bases and J 7 bases; bases outside gene matches: 10. CDR1 is MNHEY and CDR2 is SVGAGI in the germline V gene. The CDR3 totals 16 residues. The CDR3 protein is CASSYAPAGGGNIQYF. CDR3 in DNA: TGTGCCAGCAGTTACGCTCCGGCGGGGGGTGGGAACATTCAGTACTTC.

The table lists this clonotype with many counts. The rearrangement links TRBV20-1 to TRBJ1-2; 10 nucleotides line up with TRBD1. This CDR3 region has 15 residues. J was trimmed by 5 bases and V by 0 bases; bases with no gene match: 6. Looked up from germline, CDR1 is DFQATT and CDR2 is SNEGSKA (reference sequence). In DNA, the CDR3 is TGCAGTGCTAGAGATCCCGGGACAGGGGTATATGGCTACACCTTC. Its translation is CSARDPGTGVYGYTF.

This clonotype was counted only a few times. The gene calls are TRBV7-9 and TRBJ2-7, with D maybe TRBD2 (5 bases). CDR1 is SEHNR and CDR2 is FQNEAQ in the germline V gene (reference sequence). CDR3 length: 13 amino acids. V lost 2 bases to trimming and J lost 9 bases, with 14 bases between them. The CDR3 DNA reads as TGTGCCAGCAGCTTAATAAGCCACGCGGGGCAGTACGTC. It translates to CASSLISHAGQYV.

This clonotype has only a few counts. The rearrangement joins TRBV6-1 to TRBJ2-1; 7 bases line up with TRBD1. The CDR3 is made up of 16 amino acids. V was clipped by 4 bases and J by 8 bases; unmatched bases: 14. CDR1 and CDR2 (germline): MNHNS, SASEGT. This chain's CDR3 is CASSGQGTWGGDEQFF. The CDR3 bases are TGTGCCAGCAGTGGACAGGGAACCTGGGGTGGGGATGAGCAGTTCTTC.

In its sample, this clonotype was seen many times. This rearrangement joins TRBV10-3 to TRBJ1-1; D remains ambiguous. The CDR3 loop spans 12 amino acids. CDR1 and CDR2 from the germline V gene are ENHRY and SYGVKD. V was shortened by 6 bases and J by 1 base, with 6 bases between the two germline ends. The CDR3 loop reads CAISKQNTEAFF. The CDR3 DNA sequence: TGTGCCATCAGCAAACAGAACACTGAAGCTTTCTTT.

This clonotype has more than one count but fewer than ten. The chain recombines TRBV6-5 with TRBJ2-2, with no clear D. The germline V gene encodes CDR1 MNHEY and CDR2 SVGAGI. The CDR3 runs to 14 residues. V was trimmed by 0 bases and J by 6 bases, leaving 8 bases between them. In DNA form, the CDR3 reads TGTGCCAGCAGTTACTCTTACGCCTCCGGGGAGCTGTTTTTT. This gives the protein CASSYSYASGELFF.

The V call is TRBV5-1, the J call TRBJ2-1; the D is unclear. The CDR3 has 16 residues. The V end was cut by 4 bases, the J end by 4 bases, with 18 bases between. Germline V gene lookup returns CDR1 SGHRS and CDR2 YFSETQ. The CDR3: CASSRENPAKYNEQFF. The DNA for the CDR3 is TGCGCCAGCAGCCGTGAAAACCCCGCCAAATACAATGAGCAGTTCTTC.

This clonotype has at least ten counts. The J gene is TRBJ1-4, the V gene TRBV7-9; no clear D gene. This CDR3 is built from 16 residues. V was trimmed by 5 bases and J by 0 bases, leaving 13 bases between them. Germline V CDR1 and CDR2: SEHNR, FQNEAQ (reference sequence). The DNA of the CDR3 is TGTGCCAGCAGCCCAAGTGACAAGGCAACTAATGAAAAACTGTTTTTT. This encodes CASSPSDKATNEKLFF. The full variable domain, in which reference TRBV7-9 and TRBJ1-4 provide the parts outside the CDR3, is DTGVSQNPRHKITKRGQNVTFRCDPISEHNRLYWYRQTLGQGPEFLTYFQNEAQLEKSRLLSDRFSAERPKGSFSTLEIQRTEQGDSAMYLCASSPSDKATNEKLFFGSGTQLSVL.

This clonotype was recorded a few times. This sequence joins TRBV7-2 and TRBJ2-5; TRBD1 or TRBD2 may be the D gene (5 bases each). The CDR3 sequence is 13 residues long. V was trimmed by 4 bases and J by 1 base, leaving 7 bases between them. Germline lookup yields CDR1 SGHTA and CDR2 FQGNSA. The CDR3 region is CASSSGPQETQYF. CDR3 DNA sequence: TGTGCCAGCAGCTCGGGACCCCAAGAGACCCAGTACTTC.

The J gene is TRBJ2-5, the V gene TRBV7-2; TRBD1 aligns across 9 bases. CDR1 SGHTA and CDR2 FQGNSA come from the germline V gene. CDR3 length equals 16 residues. V shed 0 bases and J 3 bases; nucleotides not matched to a gene: 5. For the CDR3, the DNA is TGTGCCAGCAGCTTAGCGCTTGGACAGGGGAAAGAGACCCAGTACTTC. This encodes CASSLALGQGKETQYF. Based on the CDR3 plus reference TRBV7-2 and TRBJ2-5, the full variable domain is GAGVSQSPSNKVTEKGKDVELRCDPISGHTALYWYRQSLGQGLEFLIYFQGNSAPDKSGLPSDRFSAERTGGSVSTLTIQRTQQEDSAVYLCASSLALGQGKETQYFGPGTRLLVL.